This T cell receptor beta chain was sequenced for a study of blood T cells in healthy people across ages. Regarding the study as a whole: Unsorted PBMC material precluded a definitive naive versus antigen-experienced comparison.

Aged roughly 6 to 90, donors were systemically healthy Caucasians from Russia. In regard to this clonotype: Antigen specificity is unknown.

Combining a sample-barcoded 5' primer with a J-beta primer mix, a second PCR ran for roughly 7 to 12 cycles. TCRdb re-called the 5' RACE reads with MiXCR, one entry per CDR3 protein. This table has about 1.8 million distinct CDR3 sequences, about 50% appearing once. CDR1 and CDR2 from the germline V gene are SGHDT and YYEEEE. This CDR3 spans 12 amino acids. The V end was cut by 9 bases, the J end by 9 bases, with 13 bases between. Sequencing was carried out using blood. This clonotype was obtained from a woman aged 40 to 49 in good health. V is TRBV5-6 and J is TRBJ1-6; D uncertain. DNA for the CDR3: TGTGCCACCACGGTGTTGGGTTCACCCCTCCACTTT. This translates into CATTVLGSPLHF.